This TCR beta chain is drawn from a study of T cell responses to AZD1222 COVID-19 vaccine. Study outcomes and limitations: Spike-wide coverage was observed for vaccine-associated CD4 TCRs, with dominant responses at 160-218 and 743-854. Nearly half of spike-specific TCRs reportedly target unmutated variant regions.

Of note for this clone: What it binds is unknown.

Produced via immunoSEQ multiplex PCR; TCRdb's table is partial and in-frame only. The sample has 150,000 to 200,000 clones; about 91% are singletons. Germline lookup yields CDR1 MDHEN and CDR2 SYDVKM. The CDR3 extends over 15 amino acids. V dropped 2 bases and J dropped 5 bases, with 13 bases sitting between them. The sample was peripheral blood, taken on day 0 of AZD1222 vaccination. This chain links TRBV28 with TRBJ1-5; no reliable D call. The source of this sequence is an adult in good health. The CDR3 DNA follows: TGTGCCAGCAGTTTACTCTCCCCCGGGGATCAGCCCCAGCATTTT. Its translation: CASSLLSPGDQPQHF.